Presented here are 12 T cell receptor beta chains from one specimen sequenced in a study of CD8 T cells in ankylosing spondylitis. No antigens are known for them. TCRdb reprocessed the 5' RACE reads with MiXCR, giving one entry per CDR3 protein. Among some 240,000 distinct CDR3 sequences listed, just under 7.5% were seen once. Study-wide results and caveats: What seemed typical of ankylosing spondylitis blood was a TCR beta motif built from roughly eight highly homologous variants.

Sequencing used blood, either unsorted or a sorted T cell fraction (not recorded which). The receptors were sampled from a male donor with ankylosing spondylitis.

This clonotype was seen a few times. The V and J genes are TRBV7-6 and TRBJ1-2; 9 positions match TRBD1. The ends lost 3 bases at V and 4 bases at J; junction bases unmatched: 6. The CDR3 length is 15 residues. Germline CDR1 SGHVS, CDR2 FNYEAQ. CDR3 in DNA: TGTGCCAGCAGCTTTTGGGACAGGGTAATCTATGGCTACACCTTC. Translation gives CASSFWDRVIYGYTF.

This clonotype was counted at least ten times. V gene TRBV27 combines with J gene TRBJ1-4; no reliable D call. Germline V lookup: CDR1 MNHEY, CDR2 SMNVEV (reference sequence). V was pared by 1 base and J by 6 bases, with 9 bases between. The CDR3 runs 14 residues. The CDR3 bases are TGTGCCAGCAGTTTATTCCCCGGGGATGAAAAACTGTTTTTT. Translated, it gives CASSLFPGDEKLFF.

This clonotype has only one observation. The V and J genes are TRBV6-5 and TRBJ2-5; D gene uncertain. The CDR3 covers 15 residues. Looked up from germline, CDR1 is MNHEY and CDR2 is SVGAGI. The V end was cut by 0 bases, the J end by 3 bases, with 11 bases between. The CDR3 sequence is CASSYSAGAEETQYF. The CDR3 coding sequence is TGTGCCAGCAGTTACTCGGCAGGCGCTGAAGAGACCCAGTACTTC.

This clonotype occurred many times. The gene calls are TRBV6-5 and TRBJ2-1; 7 nucleotides line up with TRBD1. J lost 6 bases, V lost 4 bases, and 6 bases had no gene match. The CDR3 has 14 amino acids. CDR1 and CDR2 (germline): MNHEY, SVGAGI. CDR3 protein: CASSSVGQVNEQFF. The CDR3 DNA reads TGTGCCAGCAGTTCAGTCGGACAGGTCAATGAGCAGTTCTTC.

In nucleotides, the CDR3 is TGTGCCAGCAGCGCCCCTCCGGGGACTGCCTCCTACGAGCAGTACTTC. The encoded protein is CASSAPPGTASYEQYF. The chain carries TRBV4-2 and TRBJ2-7; a weak D match, TRBD2 (6 bases). CDR1 and CDR2 from the germline V gene are LGHNA and YNFKEQ. The CDR3 totals 16 residues. Trimming pared 5 bases from V and 0 bases from J, leaving 17 bases between.

This clonotype occurred many times. This chain connects TRBV6-2 or TRBV6-3 to TRBJ1-1; unclear D gene. V shed 5 bases and J shed 5 bases, with 18 bases lying between them. The CDR3 length is 15 residues. Germline V gene sequence: CDR1 MNHEY, CDR2 SVGEGT. The CDR3 sequence: CASSRGQIKWTEAFF. CDR3 nucleotide sequence: TGTGCCAGCAGTCGGGGTCAGATAAAATGGACTGAAGCTTTCTTT.

This clonotype was recorded many times. The rearrangement links TRBV20-1 to TRBJ1-1; D may be TRBD1 (5 bases). Germline loops: CDR1 DFQATT, CDR2 SNEGSKA (reference sequence). The CDR3 consists of 17 residues. V was clipped by 1 base and J by 4 bases, with 22 bases between them. The CDR3 nucleotides are TGCAGTGCTAGAGGGATAGTAGGGGCGCGGGAGGGCACTGAAGCTTTCTTT. The encoded protein is CSARGIVGAREGTEAFF.

This clonotype was counted a single time. DNA for the CDR3: TGCGCCAGCAGCCAAGGACAGGGGGCCAACACTGAAGCTTTCTTT. This encodes CASSQGQGANTEAFF. The rearrangement links TRBV4-3 to TRBJ1-1, with 10 positions matching TRBD1. This CDR3 comprises 15 residues. After removal of 1 base from V and 2 bases from J, the junction contained 1 base not matched to a gene. CDR1 is LGHNA, CDR2 YSLEER, per germline.

In this sample, this clonotype turned up many times. The DNA of the CDR3 is TGTGCCAGCAGCTTAGTCAGGGGCAATCAGCCCCAGCATTTT. It codes for CASSLVRGNQPQHF. The chain has TRBV7-8 and TRBJ1-5, with D perhaps matching TRBD1 (5 bases). Deletions cut 1 base from V and 2 bases from J, with 6 bases between. This CDR3 is 14 amino acids long. From germline, CDR1 is SGHVS and CDR2 FQNEAQ.

In its sample, this clonotype was seen many times. The rearrangement links TRBV4-3 to TRBJ2-7; D perhaps matches TRBD2 (5 bases). Trimming took off 5 bases at V and 2 bases at J, with 13 bases between the two ends. Germline lookup yields CDR1 LGHNA and CDR2 YSLEER. The CDR3 contains 14 residues. CDR3 DNA: TGCGCCAGCAGCGAGGAGGTACCCCCCTACGAGCAGTACTTC. As protein: CASSEEVPPYEQYF.

This clonotype was seen ten or more times. This chain joins TRBV7-9 and TRBJ2-7; 7 nucleotides agree with TRBD1. Germline V gene lookup returns CDR1 SEHNR and CDR2 FQNEAQ (reference sequence). CDR3 length: 15 amino acids. The trim removed 1 base at V and 3 bases at J, leaving 6 bases unmatched. The CDR3 DNA sequence: TGTGCCAGCAGCTTAGTTGTTGACAGGGACTACGAGCAGTACTTC. This sequence encodes CASSLVVDRDYEQYF.

This clonotype was seen a handful of times. The V and J genes are TRBV10-3 and TRBJ2-2; D may be TRBD1 or TRBD2 (5 bases each). This CDR3 comprises 16 residues. V lost 0 bases to trimming and J lost 3 bases, with 11 bases between them. Germline-derived CDR1 and CDR2 are ENHRY and SYGVKD. This chain's CDR3 is CAISESRGRDTGELFF. The CDR3 DNA reads as TGTGCCATCAGTGAGTCGAGGGGCAGGGACACCGGGGAGCTGTTTTTT.